A selection of T cell receptor beta chains follows, all from one sample in a study of blood T cell repertoires in COVID-19. The assay was immunoSEQ multiplex PCR, and TCRdb's table has in-frame clones only and misses some. The sample yields about 36,000 clones, around four fifths seen once. The specimen sequenced was peripheral blood. Receptors were obtained from a human donor in a cohort sampled during active COVID-19. Each CDR3 is given with its conserved first and last residue. A D gene is named only where the DNA matches it firmly. Expanded clones get a size class; other rows say once, few or many, or leave the size out.

abundance | j_gene | d_gene | v_gene | CDR3nt | CDR3aa
NA | TRBJ1-2 | NA | TRBV7-9 | TGTGCCAGCAGCTTAGGCACAGGGCCCTATGGCTACACCTTC | CASSLGTGPYGYTF
NA | TRBJ2-2 | NA | TRBV9 | TGTGCCAGCGGTGATTTGGGTCGGGGGAACACCGGGGAGCTGTTTTTT | CASGDLGRGNTGELFF
NA | TRBJ1-5 | NA | TRBV27 | TGTGCCAGCAGCCGGAGTAGCCCAGTTCTCAATCAGCCCCAGCATTTT | CASSRSSPVLNQPQHF
NA | TRBJ2-3 | NA | TRBV5-4 | TGTGCCAGCAGCCCGGAAGTTGTGGGGGCCACAGATACGCAGTATTTT | CASSPEVVGATDTQYF
NA | TRBJ2-2 | NA | TRBV6-2/TRBV6-3 | TGTGCCAGCAGTTATCGCGACACCGGGGAGCTGTTTTTT | CASSYRDTGELFF
NA | TRBJ1-2 | NA | TRBV11-3 | TGTGCCAGCAGCTTAGACATTAACTATGGCTACACCTTC | CASSLDINYGYTF
NA | TRBJ2-1 | TRBD2 | TRBV4-1 | TGCGCCAGCAGCCAGGAGCGGGGACCCTACAATGAGCAGTTCTTC | CASSQERGPYNEQFF
NA | TRBJ2-3 | TRBD2 | TRBV10-1 | TGCGCCAGCAACGGACTAGCGGGGGGCTCAGATACGCAGTATTTT | CASNGLAGGSDTQYF
NA | TRBJ1-6 | NA | TRBV4-3 | TGCGCCAGCAGCCAAGGTTTGGGGGGTATTAATTCACCCCTCCACTTT | CASSQGLGGINSPLHF
NA | TRBJ1-3 | NA | TRBV14 | TGTGCCAGCAGCCAAGCAGGTCGATCAGGGATTTACTCTGGAAACACCATATATTTT | CASSQAGRSGIYSGNTIYF
NA | TRBJ2-6 | NA | TRBV6-2/TRBV6-3 | TGTGCCAGCAGTTACGCGGGGCTTCTCCAGGCCAACGTCCTGACTTTC | CASSYAGLLQANVLTF
few | TRBJ1-6 | TRBD1 | TRBV5-6 | TGTGCCAGCAGCCCGACAGGGCGGGATCTCCACTTT | CASSPTGRDLHF
NA | TRBJ1-2 | NA | TRBV5-5 | TGTGCCAGCAGCTTGCGACAGGACGCCCTCAGGGGCACCTTC | CASSLRQDALRGTF
NA | TRBJ2-3 | TRBD2 | TRBV7-9 | TGTGCCAGCAGCTCGGACCTAGCGGGGGGGGTAACGCAGTATTTT | CASSSDLAGGVTQYF
NA | TRBJ1-2 | NA | TRBV6-5 | TGTGCCAGCAGCTCCCCGGGGAGCTATGGCTACACCTTC | CASSSPGSYGYTF
NA | TRBJ2-2 | TRBD2 | TRBV11-2 | TGTGCCAGCAGCTCACACACTTCCAGCGGGGGTGGGGTCGGGGAGCTGTTTTTT | CASSSHTSSGGGVGELFF
once | TRBJ1-5 | NA | TRBV6-5 | TGTGCCAGCAGTTACGGGGCCAATCAGCCCCAGCATTTT | CASSYGANQPQHF
NA | TRBJ2-5 | NA | TRBV19 | TGTGCCAGTAGTAGACGACCACTTGCAGGGTTCCCATCTGGGGAGACCCAGTACTTC | CASSRRPLAGFPSGETQYF
NA | TRBJ2-5 | TRBD2 | TRBV11-3 | TGTGCCAGCAGCATGACTAGCCGGGAGACCCAGTACTTC | CASSMTSRETQYF
NA | TRBJ2-1 | TRBD2 | TRBV28 | TGTGCCAGCAGGAGCGGGGGTGCATACAATGAGCAGTTCTTC | CASRSGGAYNEQFF
NA | TRBJ2-1 | NA | TRBV11-3 | TGTGCCAGCAGCTTAGACCCGGTCTACAATGAGCAGTTCTTC | CASSLDPVYNEQFF
NA | TRBJ1-3 | NA | TRBV6-5 | TGTGCCAGCAGGAGAGGTACTTCCTCTGGAAACACCATATATTTT | CASRRGTSSGNTIYF
NA | TRBJ1-6 | TRBD1 | TRBV10-1 | TGCGCCAGCAGTGATCTTTCGGGGACAGGGGGCGGGCTAGTGGGTTCACCCCTCCACTTT | CASSDLSGTGGGLVGSPLHF
NA | TRBJ2-3 | NA | TRBV29-1 | TGCAGCGGGGAGAGCACAGATACGCAGTATTTT | CSGESTDTQYF
few | TRBJ1-5 | NA | TRBV21-1 | TGTGCCAGCAGCATTCCGGCCTCAAGCGTGCAGCCCCAGCATTTT | CASSIPASSVQPQHF
NA | TRBJ2-3 | NA | TRBV15 | TGTGCCACCCAGGAGGGCGGCACAGATACGCAGTATTTT | CATQEGGTDTQYF
NA | TRBJ1-5 | TRBD1 | TRBV18 | TGTGCCAGCTCACCTGATGGACAGGGTCATCAGCCCCAGCATTTT | CASSPDGQGHQPQHF
NA | TRBJ1-6 | NA | TRBV28 | TGTGCCAGCAATATAGGGAGTATCGCACCCCTCCACTTT | CASNIGSIAPLHF
once | TRBJ1-2 | NA | TRBV20-1 | TGCAGGGCGGGGGCCTATGGCTACACCTTC | CRAGAYGYTF
NA | TRBJ2-1 | NA | TRBV7-3 | TGTGCCAGCAGTTACAGCGGGCCGAGCTCCTACAATGAGCAGTTCTTC | CASSYSGPSSYNEQFF
NA | TRBJ2-1 | NA | TRBV13 | TGTGCCAGCAGCCCCGGGGTCATGGAGCAGTTCTTC | CASSPGVMEQFF
NA | TRBJ1-6 | NA | TRBV5-5 | TGTGCCAGCAGCCCGAGCTCCTATAATTCACCCCTCCACTTT | CASSPSSYNSPLHF
NA | TRBJ1-1 | NA | TRBV21-1 | TGTGCCGGGGCCGAATGTGCCACTGAAGCTTTCTTT | CAGAECATEAFF
NA | TRBJ1-1 | TRBD1 | TRBV18 | TGTGCCAGCAAGATGACAGGGATAAACACTGAAGCTTTCTTT | CASKMTGINTEAFF
NA | TRBJ1-2 | TRBD1 | TRBV29-1 | TGCAGCGCACGTGGACAGGGCTATGGCTACACCTTC | CSARGQGYGYTF
NA | TRBJ1-6 | NA | TRBV6-6 | TGTGCCAGCAGTGGCAGGGGTCGAGCGGATTCACCCCTCCACTTT | CASSGRGRADSPLHF
NA | TRBJ2-7 | NA | TRBV7-9 | TGTGCCAGCAGCCAAAGACAGGCCTCCGAGCAGTACTTC | CASSQRQASEQYF
NA | TRBJ2-5 | TRBD1 | TRBV19 | TGTGCCAGTAGTATACACAGGGGCGCTGTTTACTTC | CASSIHRGAVYF
NA | TRBJ2-7 | NA | TRBV6-1 | TGTGCCAGCAGTGATCGACAGAAGTCCTTGTACGAGCAGTACTTC | CASSDRQKSLYEQYF
NA | TRBJ1-2 | NA | TRBV14 | TGTGCCAGCAGCCAAGATTGGGTCGGGTTAGGTGGCTACACCTTC | CASSQDWVGLGGYTF
NA | TRBJ1-1 | NA | TRBV5-1 | TGCGCCAGCAGCTTATCGGGTACTGACACTGAAGCTTTCTTT | CASSLSGTDTEAFF
NA | TRBJ2-2 | NA | TRBV7-9 | TGTGCCAGCAGCACTACCGCCAAGAACACCGGGGAGCTGTTTTTT | CASSTTAKNTGELFF
NA | TRBJ2-5 | NA | TRBV29-1 | TGCGCTGGAGGAGAGACCCAGTACTTC | CAGGETQYF
NA | TRBJ2-1 | NA | TRBV10-3 | TGTGCCATCAGTGCCAATAGTGAGCAGTTCTTC | CAISANSEQFF
NA | TRBJ2-2 | NA | TRBV4-3 | TGCGCCAGCAGCCAAGAGTGGGGGGAGACCGGGGAGCTGTTTTTT | CASSQEWGETGELFF
NA | TRBJ2-3 | TRBD2 | TRBV7-2 | TGTGCCAGCAGCCTACGGGGGGGCAGCGGAGATACGCAGTATTTT | CASSLRGGSGDTQYF
NA | TRBJ1-2 | NA | TRBV9 | TGTGCCAGCAGCCCAGTAGGGAGGCAGTCCTATGGCTACACCTTC | CASSPVGRQSYGYTF
NA | TRBJ1-2 | TRBD1 | TRBV27 | TGTGCCAGCAGCCATACGGACATGGGGTGGGGACAGGGGTATGGCTACACCTTC | CASSHTDMGWGQGYGYTF